Listed here is a single TCR beta chain. No antigen is known for it. This entry comes from a study of Ad26.COV2.S vaccination and SARS-CoV-2 variants. The wider study: Doses of Ad26.COV2.S were injected into muscle once or twice, 56 days apart.

General observations from the study: Possibly, TCR breadth and depth analyses underestimated total T cell responses. Placebo and vaccine recipients had non-spike TCR breadth that was similar.

Sequencing used immunoSEQ multiplex PCR; TCRdb keeps in-frame clones, though not all of them. The sample holds roughly 400,000 clones, 92% seen once. Trimming removed 5 bases at V and 4 bases at J, with 18 bases between. CDR3 length equals 16 residues. CDR1 SGHRS and CDR2 YFSETQ come from the germline V gene. Treatment indicated: about 20 received Ad26.COV2.S at low or high dose, single or two shots; several received placebo; per-sample allocation not given. Day 63 after the first injection of vaccine or placebo was the sampling time. This chain connects TRBV5-1 to TRBJ1-4; D possibly corresponds to TRBD1 (6 bases). The TCR originated in a person aged 18-60 years who received the Ad26.COV2.S COVID-19 vaccine or a placebo. The sample here was peripheral blood, taken in a trial of Ad26.COV2.S vaccine versus placebo. The CDR3 here is CASSRGLRGSNEKLFF. CDR3 bases: TGCGCCAGCAGTCGTGGTCTTAGGGGGAGTAATGAAAAACTGTTTTTT.